Listed below are T cell receptor beta chains from one sample, sequenced in a study of glioma-infiltrating T cells after dendritic cell vaccination. Profiled with immunoSEQ multiplex PCR; TCRdb holds only in-frame clones, not every one. The data contain around 83,000 clones, 85% of them seen just once; the ten biggest clones take up about 9.3%. The specimen comprised blood, sampled after dendritic cell vaccination. Receptor source: a human donor with glioblastoma. Both conserved end residues are part of each CDR3. D genes are given only for firm matches. The size entry is marked missing in some rows and otherwise reads once, few, many or a size class.

CDR3: CASSVRGDTDTQYF
DNA: TGTGCCAGCAGCGTCAGGGGGGACACAGATACGCAGTATTTT
J: TRBJ2-3
V: TRBV9
size: -
D: -

CDR3: CASSQDRGPSTGELFF
DNA: TGTGCCAGCAGCCAGGACAGGGGGCCGAGCACCGGGGAGCTGTTTTTT
J: TRBJ2-2
V: TRBV11-2
size: -
D: TRBD1

CDR3: CASSLGQENTIYF
DNA: TGCGCCAGCAGCTTGGGACAGGAAAACACCATATATTTT
J: TRBJ1-3
V: TRBV5-1
size: -
D: -

CDR3: CASSYSTSRYYEQYF
DNA: TGTGCCAGCAGTTACTCCACTAGCAGATACTACGAGCAGTACTTC
J: TRBJ2-7
V: TRBV6-5
size: -
D: -

CDR3: CASSQDTEDYNGNQPQHF
DNA: TGTGCCAGCAGCCAAGATACCGAGGATTATAATGGCAATCAGCCCCAGCATTTT
J: TRBJ1-5
V: TRBV4-2
size: -
D: -

CDR3: CAISEPRQGHSYEQYF
DNA: TGTGCCATCAGTGAGCCAAGACAGGGTCACTCCTACGAGCAGTACTTC
J: TRBJ2-7
V: TRBV10-3
size: -
D: TRBD1

CDR3: CASEGTSGYYEQYF
DNA: TGTGCCAGCGAAGGGACTAGCGGATACTACGAGCAGTACTTC
J: TRBJ2-7
V: TRBV5-6
size: -
D: TRBD2

CDR3: CASSGTQGTEETQYF
DNA: TGCGCCAGCAGTGGGACACAGGGGACTGAAGAGACCCAGTACTTC
J: TRBJ2-5
V: TRBV10-1
size: -
D: -

CDR3: CASSQAGERRETQYF
DNA: TGCGCCAGCAGCCAAGCCGGGGAAAGACGAGAGACCCAGTACTTC
J: TRBJ2-5
V: TRBV4-1
size: -
D: -

CDR3: CASSRGRLFYEQYF
DNA: TGTGCCAGTTCTCGAGGGCGGCTGTTTTACGAGCAGTACTTC
J: TRBJ2-7
V: TRBV27
size: -
D: -

CDR3: CASSSGLAKSSTDTQYF
DNA: TGTGCCAGCAGCTCTGGACTAGCGAAATCTAGCACAGATACGCAGTATTTT
J: TRBJ2-3
V: TRBV5-6
size: -
D: TRBD2

CDR3: CASSQVTGTSGPQYF
DNA: TGCGCCAGCAGCCAGGTCACCGGGACTAGCGGGCCCCAGTACTTC
J: TRBJ2-5
V: TRBV4-3
size: -
D: TRBD2

CDR3: CASSKPNAGTDSYEQYF
DNA: TGTGCCAGCAGCAAACCGAATGCCGGGACAGACTCCTACGAGCAGTACTTC
J: TRBJ2-7
V: TRBV21-1
size: -
D: -

CDR3: CASTPERGSTDTQYF
DNA: TGCGCCAGCACCCCGGAGCGGGGGAGCACAGATACGCAGTATTTT
J: TRBJ2-3
V: TRBV5-1
size: -
D: TRBD2

CDR3: CASSLFPGGLSNQPQHF
DNA: TGTGCCAGCAGTTTATTCCCGGGGGGGCTAAGCAATCAGCCCCAGCATTTT
J: TRBJ1-5
V: TRBV27
size: -
D: -

CDR3: CATSRSDSREEKLFF
DNA: TGTGCCACCAGCAGATCGGACAGTCGGGAAGAAAAACTGTTTTTT
J: TRBJ1-4
V: TRBV15
size: -
D: -

CDR3: CASSPTGTENYGYTF
DNA: TGTGCCAGCTCACCGACCGGGACAGAAAACTATGGCTACACCTTC
J: TRBJ1-2
V: TRBV18
size: -
D: TRBD1

CDR3: CASSLGDRAYGPYEQYF
DNA: TGTGCCAGCAGCCTCGGAGACAGGGCCTATGGACCCTACGAGCAGTACTTC
J: TRBJ2-7
V: TRBV7-9
size: -
D: TRBD1

CDR3: CASSSRTGGNTEAFF
DNA: TGTGCCAGCAGCTCCAGGACAGGGGGGAACACTGAAGCTTTCTTT
J: TRBJ1-1
V: TRBV7-2
size: once
D: TRBD1

CDR3: CASRLTVKEQYF
DNA: TGTGCCAGCAGGTTGACAGTAAAAGAGCAGTACTTC
J: TRBJ2-7
V: TRBV2
size: -
D: -

CDR3: CASSLDRDGQPQHF
DNA: TGTGCCAGCAGTTTGGACAGGGATGGTCAGCCCCAGCATTTT
J: TRBJ1-5
V: TRBV28
size: -
D: TRBD1

CDR3: CASSAGRANTEAFF
DNA: TGTGCCAGCAGCGCTGGGCGGGCCAACACTGAAGCTTTCTTT
J: TRBJ1-1
V: TRBV7-9
size: -
D: -

CDR3: CASSLNQGTSYEQYF
DNA: TGCGCCAGCAGCTTGAATCAGGGGACCTCCTACGAGCAGTACTTC
J: TRBJ2-7
V: TRBV5-1
size: -
D: -

CDR3: CASSGLTGGIGELFF
DNA: TGTGCCAGCAGCGGACTGACAGGGGGCATCGGGGAGCTGTTTTTT
J: TRBJ2-2
V: TRBV7-9
size: few
D: TRBD1

CDR3: CASSLRTGDTDTQYF
DNA: TGTGCCAGCAGCTTGCGGACAGGGGACACAGATACGCAGTATTTT
J: TRBJ2-3
V: TRBV7-8
size: -
D: TRBD1

CDR3: CASSQNRNQRYGNTIYF
DNA: TGCGCCAGCAGCCAGAATAGGAACCAGCGCTATGGAAACACCATATATTTT
J: TRBJ1-3
V: TRBV4-3
size: -
D: -

CDR3: CASSERQGVLFF
DNA: TGTGCCAGCAGTGAAAGGCAGGGGGTGCTATTCTTC
J: TRBJ2-1
V: TRBV2
size: few
D: TRBD1

CDR3: CASSSRTGKEETQYF
DNA: TGCGCCAGCAGCTCTCGGACAGGGAAAGAAGAGACCCAGTACTTC
J: TRBJ2-5
V: TRBV5-1
size: -
D: TRBD1

CDR3: CASSLRGRGLNTEAFF
DNA: TGTGCCAGCAGCTTGCGGGGTAGAGGGCTAAACACTGAAGCTTTCTTT
J: TRBJ1-1
V: TRBV5-4
size: -
D: -